A selection of T cell receptor beta chains follows, all from one sample in a study of cytomegalovirus exposure and HLA in healthy donors. Libraries were prepared by immunoSEQ multiplex PCR; TCRdb keeps only in-frame clonotypes and omits some of them. Its listing shows approximately 190,000 clones. The sequencing sample was made of PBMCs. These receptors originate from a man aged 25-40 years in good health and CMV-seronegative. Both conserved end residues are part of each CDR3. D genes are given only for firm matches.

D	V	J	CDR3	DNA
TRBD2	TRBV6-1	TRBJ2-2	CASSGLAGGLSSGELFF	TGTGCCAGCAGTGGATTAGCGGGAGGGCTTAGTAGCGGGGAGCTGTTTTTT
TRBD1	TRBV7-7	TRBJ2-7	CASSLAGGREQYF	TGTGCCAGCAGTCTCGCAGGGGGCCGAGAGCAGTACTTC
TRBD2	TRBV7-8	TRBJ2-7	CASRGTSGRGYEQYF	TGTGCCAGCAGGGGAACTAGCGGGAGAGGCTACGAGCAGTACTTC
TRBD1	TRBV9	TRBJ2-7	CASSVKGQGAGEQYF	TGTGCCAGCAGCGTAAAAGGACAGGGGGCTGGCGAGCAGTACTTC
TRBD2	TRBV5-5	TRBJ2-7	CASSSGRSSYEQYF	TGTGCCAGCAGCTCCGGGAGGAGCTCCTACGAGCAGTACTTC
.	TRBV10-2	TRBJ2-7	CASSDPGTPQYF	TGCGCCAGCAGTGACCCCGGGACACCGCAGTACTTC
TRBD1	TRBV11-3	TRBJ2-7	CASSPFSGTGGLNEQYF	TGTGCCAGCAGCCCCTTTTCCGGGACAGGGGGCCTGAACGAGCAGTACTTC
.	TRBV6-1	TRBJ1-5	CASSVASNQPQHF	TGTGCCAGCAGTGTGGCTAGCAATCAGCCCCAGCATTTT
.	TRBV6-1	TRBJ2-5	CASRAGWQETQYF	TGTGCCAGCAGGGCCGGGTGGCAAGAGACCCAGTACTTC
.	TRBV5-1	TRBJ2-2	CASRQNTGELFF	TGCGCCAGCAGACAAAACACCGGGGAGCTGTTTTTT
TRBD2	TRBV9	TRBJ2-1	CASSDSSGTSSYNEQFF	TGTGCCAGCAGCGACAGTAGCGGGACTAGCTCCTACAATGAGCAGTTCTTC